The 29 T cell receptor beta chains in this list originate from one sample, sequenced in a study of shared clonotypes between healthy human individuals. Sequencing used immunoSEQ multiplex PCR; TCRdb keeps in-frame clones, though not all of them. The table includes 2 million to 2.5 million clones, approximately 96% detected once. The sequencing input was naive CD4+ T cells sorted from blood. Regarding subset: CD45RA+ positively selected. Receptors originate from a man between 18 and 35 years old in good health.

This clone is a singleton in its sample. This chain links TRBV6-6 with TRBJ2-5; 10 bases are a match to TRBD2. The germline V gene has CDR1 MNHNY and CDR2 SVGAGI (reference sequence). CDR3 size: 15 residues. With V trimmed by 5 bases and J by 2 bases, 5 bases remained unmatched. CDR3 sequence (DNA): TGTGCCAGCAGTACGGGACTAGCGAGACAAGAGACCCAGTACTTC. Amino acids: CASSTGLARQETQYF.

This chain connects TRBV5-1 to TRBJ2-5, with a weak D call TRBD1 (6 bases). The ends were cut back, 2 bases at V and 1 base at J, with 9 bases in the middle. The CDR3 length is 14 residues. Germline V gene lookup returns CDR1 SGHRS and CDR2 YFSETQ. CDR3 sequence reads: CASSFATGQETQYF. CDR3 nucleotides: TGCGCCAGCAGCTTCGCGACAGGCCAAGAGACCCAGTACTTC.

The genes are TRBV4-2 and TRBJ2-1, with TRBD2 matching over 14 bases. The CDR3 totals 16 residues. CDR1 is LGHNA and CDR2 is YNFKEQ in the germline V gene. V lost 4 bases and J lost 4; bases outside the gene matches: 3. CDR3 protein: CASSPGLAGVYNEQFF. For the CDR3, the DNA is TGTGCCAGCAGCCCGGGACTAGCGGGAGTATACAATGAGCAGTTCTTC.

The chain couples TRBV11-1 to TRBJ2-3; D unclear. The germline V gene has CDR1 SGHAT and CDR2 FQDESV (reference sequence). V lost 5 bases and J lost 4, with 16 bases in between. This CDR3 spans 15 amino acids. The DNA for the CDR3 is TGTGCCAGCAGCCCCCAGGCAGGCCTCGCAGATACGCAGTATTTT. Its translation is CASSPQAGLADTQYF.

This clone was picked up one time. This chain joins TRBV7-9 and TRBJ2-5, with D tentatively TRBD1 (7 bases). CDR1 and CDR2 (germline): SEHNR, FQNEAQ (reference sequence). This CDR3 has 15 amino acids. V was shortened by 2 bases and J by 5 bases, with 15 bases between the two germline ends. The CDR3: CASSLRVGGQETQYF. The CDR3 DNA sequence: TGTGCCAGCAGCTTAAGGGTGGGGGGACAGGAGACCCAGTACTTC. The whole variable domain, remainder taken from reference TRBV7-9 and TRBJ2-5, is DTGVSQNPRHKITKRGQNVTFRCDPISEHNRLYWYRQTLGQGPEFLTYFQNEAQLEKSRLLSDRFSAERPKGSFSTLEIQRTEQGDSAMYLCASSLRVGGQETQYFGPGTRLLVL.

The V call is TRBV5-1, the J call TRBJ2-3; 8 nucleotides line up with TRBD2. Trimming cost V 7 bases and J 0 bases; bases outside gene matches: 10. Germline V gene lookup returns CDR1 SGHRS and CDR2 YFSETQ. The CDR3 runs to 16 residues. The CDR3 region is CASSSQASGSTDTQYF. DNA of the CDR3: TGCGCCAGCTCCTCCCAGGCTAGCGGGAGCACAGATACGCAGTATTTT. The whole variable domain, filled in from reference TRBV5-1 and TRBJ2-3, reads KAGVTQTPRYLIKTRGQQVTLSCSPISGHRSVSWYQQTPGQGLQFLFEYFSETQRNKGNFPGRFSGRQFSNSRSEMNVSTLELGDSALYLCASSSQASGSTDTQYFGPGTRLTVL.

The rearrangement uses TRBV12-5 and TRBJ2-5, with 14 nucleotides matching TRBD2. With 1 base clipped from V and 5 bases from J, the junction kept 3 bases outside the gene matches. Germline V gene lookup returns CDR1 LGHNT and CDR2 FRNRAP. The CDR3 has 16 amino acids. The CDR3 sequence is CASGLGLAGGTETQYF. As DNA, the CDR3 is TGTGCTAGTGGTTTGGGACTAGCGGGAGGGACGGAGACCCAGTACTTC. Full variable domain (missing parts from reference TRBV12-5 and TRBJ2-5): DARVTQTPRHKVTEMGQEVTMRCQPILGHNTVFWYRQTMMQGLELLAYFRNRAPLDDSGMPKDRFSAEMPDATLATLKIQPSEPRDSAVYFCASGLGLAGGTETQYFGPGTRLLVL.

CDR3 amino acids: CASPSKSGPHEQYF. CDR3 bases: TGTGCCAGCCCGAGTAAGTCAGGGCCCCACGAGCAGTACTTC. The chain recombines TRBV21-1 with TRBJ2-7; the D call TRBD1 from the table was never checked on the DNA. TRBV21-1 has pseudogene status. The CDR3 covers 14 residues.

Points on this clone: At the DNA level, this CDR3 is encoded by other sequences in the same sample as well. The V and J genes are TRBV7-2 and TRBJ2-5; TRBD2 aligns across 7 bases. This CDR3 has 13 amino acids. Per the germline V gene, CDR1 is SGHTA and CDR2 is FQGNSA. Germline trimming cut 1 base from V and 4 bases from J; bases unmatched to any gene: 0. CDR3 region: CASSLERGETQYF. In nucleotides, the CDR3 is TGTGCCAGCAGCTTAGAGCGGGGAGAGACCCAGTACTTC.

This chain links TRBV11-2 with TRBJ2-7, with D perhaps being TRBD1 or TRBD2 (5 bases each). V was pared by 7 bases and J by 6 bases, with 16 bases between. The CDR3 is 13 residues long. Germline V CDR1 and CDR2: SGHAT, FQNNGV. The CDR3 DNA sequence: TGTGCCAGCACGTTTACCGGGGCTCGCGAGCAGTACTTC. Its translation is CASTFTGAREQYF.

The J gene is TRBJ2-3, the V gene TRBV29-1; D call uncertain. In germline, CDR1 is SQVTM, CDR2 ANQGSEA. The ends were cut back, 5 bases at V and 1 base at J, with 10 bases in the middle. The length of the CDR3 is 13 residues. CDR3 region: CSVRSGGTDTQYF. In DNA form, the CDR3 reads TGCAGCGTTCGGTCCGGAGGCACAGATACGCAGTATTTT.

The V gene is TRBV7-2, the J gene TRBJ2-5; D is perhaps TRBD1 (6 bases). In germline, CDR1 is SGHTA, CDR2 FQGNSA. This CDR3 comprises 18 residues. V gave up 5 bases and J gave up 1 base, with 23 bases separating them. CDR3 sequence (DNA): TGTGCCAGCAGCCTTTTGACTGGGGACACCTACCGCCAAGAGACCCAGTACTTC. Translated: CASSLLTGDTYRQETQYF.

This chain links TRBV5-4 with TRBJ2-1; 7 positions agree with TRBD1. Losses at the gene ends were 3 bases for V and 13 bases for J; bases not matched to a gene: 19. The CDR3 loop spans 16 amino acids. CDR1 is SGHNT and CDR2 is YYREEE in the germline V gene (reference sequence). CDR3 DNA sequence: TGTGCCAGCAGCTCTAGAACTGAGGGACAGAGACATTCTCAGTTCTTC. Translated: CASSSRTEGQRHSQFF.

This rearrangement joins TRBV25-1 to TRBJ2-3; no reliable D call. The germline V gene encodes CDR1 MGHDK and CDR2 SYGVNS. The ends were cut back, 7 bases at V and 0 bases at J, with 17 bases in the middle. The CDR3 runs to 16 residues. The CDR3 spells CASTPGPGRSTDTQYF. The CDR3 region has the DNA TGTGCCAGCACCCCCGGGCCGGGTAGGAGCACAGATACGCAGTATTTT.

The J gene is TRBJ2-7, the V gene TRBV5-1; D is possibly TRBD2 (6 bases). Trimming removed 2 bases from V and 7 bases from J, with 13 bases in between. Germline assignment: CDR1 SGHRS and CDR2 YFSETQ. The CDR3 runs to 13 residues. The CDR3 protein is CASSFGGAQEQYF. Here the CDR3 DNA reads TGCGCCAGCAGCTTTGGCGGGGCTCAAGAGCAGTACTTC.

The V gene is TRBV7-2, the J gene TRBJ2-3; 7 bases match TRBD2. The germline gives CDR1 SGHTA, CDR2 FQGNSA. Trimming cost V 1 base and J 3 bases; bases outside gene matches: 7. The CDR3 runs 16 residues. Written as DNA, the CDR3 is TGTGCCAGCAGCTTAGGGCGGGCGGGAGTAACAGATACGCAGTATTTT. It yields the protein CASSLGRAGVTDTQYF.

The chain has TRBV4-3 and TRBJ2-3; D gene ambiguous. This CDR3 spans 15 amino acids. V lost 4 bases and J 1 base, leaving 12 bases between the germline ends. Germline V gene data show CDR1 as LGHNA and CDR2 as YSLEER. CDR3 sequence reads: CASSRMFSGTDTQYF. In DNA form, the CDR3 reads TGCGCCAGCAGCCGGATGTTTAGTGGCACAGATACGCAGTATTTT.

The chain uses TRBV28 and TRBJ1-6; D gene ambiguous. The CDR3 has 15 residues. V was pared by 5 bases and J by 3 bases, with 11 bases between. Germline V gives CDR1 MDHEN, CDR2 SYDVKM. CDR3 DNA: TGTGCCAGCAGTACTAACGGCGGCTATAATTCACCCCTCCACTTT. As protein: CASSTNGGYNSPLHF.

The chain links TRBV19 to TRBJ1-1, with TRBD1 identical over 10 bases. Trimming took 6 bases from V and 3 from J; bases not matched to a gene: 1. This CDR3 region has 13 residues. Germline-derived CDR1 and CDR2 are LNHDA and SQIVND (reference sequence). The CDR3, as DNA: TGTGCCAGTAGGGACAGGGGGTACACTGAAGCTTTCTTT. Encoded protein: CASRDRGYTEAFF.

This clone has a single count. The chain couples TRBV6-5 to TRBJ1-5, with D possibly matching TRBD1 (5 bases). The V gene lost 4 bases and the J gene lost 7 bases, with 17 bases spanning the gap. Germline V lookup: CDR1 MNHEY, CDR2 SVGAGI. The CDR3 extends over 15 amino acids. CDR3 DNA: TGTGCCAGCAGTTTAAGGGGCCTCGGGGCACAGCCCCAGCATTTT. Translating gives CASSLRGLGAQPQHF.

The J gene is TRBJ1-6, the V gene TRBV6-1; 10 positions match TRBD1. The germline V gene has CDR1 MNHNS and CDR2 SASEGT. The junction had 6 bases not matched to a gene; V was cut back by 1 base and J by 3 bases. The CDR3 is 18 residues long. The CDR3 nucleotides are TGTGCCAGCAGTGAAGGGGACAGGGGATACTACTATAATTCACCCCTCCACTTT. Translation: CASSEGDRGYYYNSPLHF.

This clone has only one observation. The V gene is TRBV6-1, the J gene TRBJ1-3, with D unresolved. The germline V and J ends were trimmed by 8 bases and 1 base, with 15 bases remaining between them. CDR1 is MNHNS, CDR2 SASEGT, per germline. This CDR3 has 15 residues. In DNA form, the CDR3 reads TGTGCCAGCGGGGAACAGCTACTTTCTGGAAACACCATATATTTT. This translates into CASGEQLLSGNTIYF.

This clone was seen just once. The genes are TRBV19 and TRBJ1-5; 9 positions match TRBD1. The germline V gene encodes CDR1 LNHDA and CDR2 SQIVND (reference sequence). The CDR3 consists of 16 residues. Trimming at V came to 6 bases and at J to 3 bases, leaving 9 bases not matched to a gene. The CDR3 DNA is TGTGCCAGTAGCTACTCAACAGGGGGCTTCAATCAGCCCCAGCATTTT. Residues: CASSYSTGGFNQPQHF.

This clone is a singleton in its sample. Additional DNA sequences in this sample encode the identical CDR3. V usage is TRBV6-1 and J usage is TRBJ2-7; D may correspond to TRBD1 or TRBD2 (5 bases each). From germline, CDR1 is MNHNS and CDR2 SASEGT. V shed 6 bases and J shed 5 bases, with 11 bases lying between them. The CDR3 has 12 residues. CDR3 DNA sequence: TGTGCCAGCAGCCCGCAGGGAGACGAGCAGTACTTC. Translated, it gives CASSPQGDEQYF.

CDR3 DNA sequence: TGTGCCAGCAGCTGGGGAACAGGGTACCAAGAGACCCAGTACTTC. Protein sequence: CASSWGTGYQETQYF. This rearrangement joins TRBV5-5 to TRBJ2-5; tentative D call: TRBD1 (6 bases). This CDR3 is 15 amino acids long. V was cut by 3 bases and J by 0 bases, with 12 bases left in between. From germline, CDR1 is SGHKS and CDR2 YYEKEE (reference sequence).

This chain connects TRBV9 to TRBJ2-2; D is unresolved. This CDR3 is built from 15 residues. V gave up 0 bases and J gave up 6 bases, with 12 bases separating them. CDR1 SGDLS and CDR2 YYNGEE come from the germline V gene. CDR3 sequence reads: CASSVGAPLAGELFF. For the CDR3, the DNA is TGTGCCAGCAGCGTAGGTGCCCCTCTGGCCGGGGAGCTGTTTTTT.

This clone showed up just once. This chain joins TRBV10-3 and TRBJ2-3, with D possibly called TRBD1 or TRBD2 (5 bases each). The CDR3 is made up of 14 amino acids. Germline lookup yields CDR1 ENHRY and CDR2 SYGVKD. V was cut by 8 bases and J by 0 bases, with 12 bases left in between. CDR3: CAISGPTSTDTQYF. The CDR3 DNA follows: TGTGCCATCTCGGGACCAACTAGCACAGATACGCAGTATTTT.

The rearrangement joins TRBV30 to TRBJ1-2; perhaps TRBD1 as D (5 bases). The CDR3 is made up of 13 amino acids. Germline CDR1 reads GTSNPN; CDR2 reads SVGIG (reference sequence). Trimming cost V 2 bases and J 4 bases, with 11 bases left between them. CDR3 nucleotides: TGTGCCTGGAGTACACAGGATACCTATGGCTACACCTTC. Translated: CAWSTQDTYGYTF.

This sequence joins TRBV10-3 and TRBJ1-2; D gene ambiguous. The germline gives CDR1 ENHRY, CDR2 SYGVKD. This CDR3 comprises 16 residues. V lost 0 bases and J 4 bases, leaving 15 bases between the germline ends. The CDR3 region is CAISESGLLDLYGYTF. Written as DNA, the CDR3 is TGTGCCATCAGTGAGTCGGGGTTGTTAGACCTCTATGGCTACACCTTC.